Each of the 8 T cell receptor beta chains below was sequenced from the same sample in a study of blood T cell repertoires in COVID-19. Sequencing used immunoSEQ multiplex PCR; TCRdb keeps in-frame clones, though not all of them. The table has under 300,000 clones, around 80% seen once. Sequencing was done on a sample of peripheral blood. All receptors come from a young woman with acute or convalescent COVID-19.

The rearrangement joins TRBV24-1 to TRBJ2-1; 7 positions match TRBD2. The ends lost 4 bases at V and 2 bases at J; junction bases unmatched: 7. The CDR3 runs 16 residues. The germline V gene has CDR1 KGHDR and CDR2 SFDVKD. This CDR3 reads CATSEGLAEPYNEQFF. The DNA of the CDR3 is TGTGCCACCAGTGAGGGTCTAGCGGAACCCTACAATGAGCAGTTCTTC.

This rearrangement joins TRBV24-1 to TRBJ2-3; D is uncertain. The CDR3 length is 12 residues. Per germline, CDR1 KGHDR and CDR2 SFDVKD. The ends were cut back, 4 bases at V and 5 bases at J, with 6 bases in the middle. CDR3 protein: CATSEIGDTQYF. Written as DNA, the CDR3 is TGTGCCACCAGTGAAATCGGAGATACGCAGTATTTT.

The V and J genes are TRBV6-1 and TRBJ2-2, with a tentative D call TRBD1 (6 bases). The length of the CDR3 is 15 residues. CDR1 and CDR2 (germline): MNHNS, SASEGT. V lost 2 bases, J lost 3 bases, and 10 bases lay in between. CDR3 protein: CASSELGQHTGELFF. CDR3 DNA: TGTGCCAGCAGTGAACTTGGACAGCACACCGGGGAGCTGTTTTTT.

This chain uses TRBV5-4 with TRBJ2-1; 10 nucleotides match TRBD2. Germline CDR1 SGHNT, CDR2 YYREEE (reference sequence). The CDR3 is 15 residues long. With 5 bases clipped from V and 4 bases from J, the junction kept 6 bases outside the gene matches. The CDR3 region is CASRPGLADYNEQFF. The CDR3 nucleotides are TGTGCCAGCAGACCCGGACTAGCGGATTACAATGAGCAGTTCTTC.

V is TRBV5-1 and J is TRBJ1-6; 8 bases align to TRBD1. This CDR3 spans 15 amino acids. Germline CDR1 reads SGHRS; CDR2 reads YFSETQ. The J segment lost 7 bases and the V segment lost 0 bases, leaving 3 bases of the junction unmatched. The CDR3 nucleotides are TGCGCCAGCAGCTTGGAAGGACAGGGAAATTCACCCCTCCACTTT. It yields the protein CASSLEGQGNSPLHF. Full variable domain (outside the CDR3, taken from reference TRBV5-1 and TRBJ1-6): KAGVTQTPRYLIKTRGQQVTLSCSPISGHRSVSWYQQTPGQGLQFLFEYFSETQRNKGNFPGRFSGRQFSNSRSEMNVSTLELGDSALYLCASSLEGQGNSPLHFGNGTRLTVT.

This clone came up once. This rearrangement joins TRBV4-3 to TRBJ2-5; 12 nucleotides agree with TRBD2. The trim removed 0 bases at V and 5 bases at J, leaving 7 bases unmatched. Germline V lookup: CDR1 LGHNA, CDR2 YSLEER. The CDR3 loop spans 17 amino acids. The CDR3 DNA reads as TGCGCCAGCAGCCAAGATCAAGGACTAGCGGGAACGGAGACCCAGTACTTC. Residues: CASSQDQGLAGTETQYF.

This sequence joins TRBV4-2 and TRBJ1-2, with 9 positions matching TRBD1. The V and J ends lost 0 bases and 6 bases, in that order; junction bases with no gene match: 2. CDR3 size: 14 residues. Germline CDR1 and CDR2: LGHNA and YNFKEQ. The chain's CDR3 is CASSQETGGHGYTF. The CDR3 bases are TGTGCCAGCAGCCAAGAGACAGGGGGACATGGCTACACCTTC.

This sequence joins TRBV7-8 and TRBJ2-3; D is perhaps TRBD1 (5 bases). Trimming took off 1 base at V and 0 bases at J, with 11 bases between the two ends. Germline V CDR1 and CDR2: SGHVS, FQNEAQ. This CDR3 region has 16 residues. CDR3 sequence (DNA): TGTGCCAGCAGCTTAGTGACAGTCCAAAGCACAGATACGCAGTATTTT. This codes for CASSLVTVQSTDTQYF.